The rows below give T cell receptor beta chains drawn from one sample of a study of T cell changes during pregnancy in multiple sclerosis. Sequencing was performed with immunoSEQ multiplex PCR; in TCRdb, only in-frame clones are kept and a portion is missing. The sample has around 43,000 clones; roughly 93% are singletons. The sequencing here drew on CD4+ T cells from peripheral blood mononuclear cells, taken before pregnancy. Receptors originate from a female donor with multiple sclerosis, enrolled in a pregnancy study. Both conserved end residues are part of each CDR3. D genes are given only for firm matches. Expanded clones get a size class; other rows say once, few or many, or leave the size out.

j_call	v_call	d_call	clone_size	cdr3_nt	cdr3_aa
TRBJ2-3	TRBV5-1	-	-	TGCGCCAGCAGCTTGGCGGGTGGGACAGATACGCAGTATTTT	CASSLAGGTDTQYF
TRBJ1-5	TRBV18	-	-	TGTGCCAGCTCACCACGTCAGGGTGATCAGCCCCAGCATTTT	CASSPRQGDQPQHF
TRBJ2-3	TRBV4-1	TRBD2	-	TGCGCCAGCCCAGATCGGGGGGAGTCTAGCACAGATACGCAGTATTTT	CASPDRGESSTDTQYF
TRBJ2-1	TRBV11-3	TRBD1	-	TGTGCCAGCAGCTTAGAATGGGGACAGGGTCGGGATGAGCAGTTCTTC	CASSLEWGQGRDEQFF
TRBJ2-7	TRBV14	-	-	TGTGCCAGCAGCCAAATATCGGGGAAACCCTACGAGCAGTACTTC	CASSQISGKPYEQYF
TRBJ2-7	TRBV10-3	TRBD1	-	TGTGCCATCAGTGGCCCTGACAGGGGTCGGAACGAGCAGTACTTC	CAISGPDRGRNEQYF
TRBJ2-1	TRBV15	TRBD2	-	TGTGCCACCAGCAGAGATTGGGTGGTATCCAGGACTAGCGGGAGGTATGAGCAGTTCTTC	CATSRDWVVSRTSGRYEQFF
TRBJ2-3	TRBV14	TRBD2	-	TGTGCCAGCAGCCAAGGTAGCGGGAGGCCCTACGGCACAGATACGCAGTATTTT	CASSQGSGRPYGTDTQYF
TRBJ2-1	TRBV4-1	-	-	TGCGCCAGCAGCCAAGTGTCGCGGTTAATATACAATGAGCAGTTCTTC	CASSQVSRLIYNEQFF
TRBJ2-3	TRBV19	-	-	TGTGCCAGTAGTCCCGGGGAGTTTAGGACAGATACGCAGTATTTT	CASSPGEFRTDTQYF
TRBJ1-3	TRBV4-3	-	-	TGCGCCAGCAGCCAAGTCTCGCCAGGGCCTGGAAACACCATATATTTT	CASSQVSPGPGNTIYF
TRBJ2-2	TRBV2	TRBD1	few	TGTGCCAGCAGCGCAATACAGGGGGTCGGGGAGCTGTTTTTT	CASSAIQGVGELFF
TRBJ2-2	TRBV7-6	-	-	TGTGCCAGCAGCTTAGCAGGGCAGGGTATCGGGGAGCTGTTTTTT	CASSLAGQGIGELFF
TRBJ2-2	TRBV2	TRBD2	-	TGTGCCAGCAGGCGGGGGGACCTGAACACCGGGGAGCTGTTTTTT	CASRRGDLNTGELFF
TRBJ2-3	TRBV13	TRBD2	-	TGTGCCAGCAGCGCGACTAGCGGGAGAACAGATACGCAGTATTTT	CASSATSGRTDTQYF
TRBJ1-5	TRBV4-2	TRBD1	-	TGTGCCAGCAGCCAAGTAGGGGGGACAGTCAATCAGCCCCAGCATTTT	CASSQVGGTVNQPQHF
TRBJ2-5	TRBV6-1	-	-	TGTGCCAGCAGTGAAGGGTTAGGGACATTCCAAGAGACCCAGTACTTC	CASSEGLGTFQETQYF
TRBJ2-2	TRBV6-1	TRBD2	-	TGTGCCAGCAGTGGGGGGGGACGGACAAAAACCGGGGAGCTGTTTTTT	CASSGGGRTKTGELFF
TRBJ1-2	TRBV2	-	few	TGTGCCAGCACCAAAATTCTACAGGGCACTAACTATGGCTACACCTTC	CASTKILQGTNYGYTF
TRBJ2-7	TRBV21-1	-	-	TGTGCCCGCGACGCGGGGGGGGAGATTTTCTACGAGCAGTACTTC	CARDAGGEIFYEQYF
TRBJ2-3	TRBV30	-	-	TGTGCCTGGAGGTCACCCAGGCACTGGGGCACAGATACGCAGTATTTT	CAWRSPRHWGTDTQYF
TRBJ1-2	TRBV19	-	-	TGTGCCAGTAGTACCCGACTAGGAGCTAACTATGGCTACACCTTC	CASSTRLGANYGYTF
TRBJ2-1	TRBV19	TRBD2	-	TGTGCCAGTAGTTTGACTAGCGGGAGTGGTGCGGGTGAGCAGTTCTTC	CASSLTSGSGAGEQFF
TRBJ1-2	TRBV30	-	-	TGTGCCTGGAGTGTATCTCTCAGAATCTCTAACTATGGCTACACCTTC	CAWSVSLRISNYGYTF
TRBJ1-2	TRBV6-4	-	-	TGTGCCAGCAGTGACTCGATCGACAGTCGGTATGGCTACACCTTC	CASSDSIDSRYGYTF
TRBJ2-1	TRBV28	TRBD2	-	TGTGCCGCTTGGGAGGGCTACAATGAGCAGTTCTTC	CAAWEGYNEQFF
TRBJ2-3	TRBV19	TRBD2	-	TGTGCCAGTAGCCCCCATGGACTAGCCCCTATGGATACGCAGTATTTT	CASSPHGLAPMDTQYF
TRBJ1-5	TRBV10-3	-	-	TGTGCCATCAAAAACCGAGCCTCGCTTAGCAATCAGCCCCAGCATTTT	CAIKNRASLSNQPQHF
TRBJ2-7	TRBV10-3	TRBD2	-	TGTGCCATCAGTGGTGGCGGGAGTGGATTAGAGCAGTACTTC	CAISGGGSGLEQYF
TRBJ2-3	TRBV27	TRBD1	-	TGTGCCAGCGGTAGACAGGGGGGACGGGGCCCAGATACGCAGTATTTT	CASGRQGGRGPDTQYF
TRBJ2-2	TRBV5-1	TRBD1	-	TGCGCCAGCAGCTTGGTACAGGGGGCCGGGGAGCTGTTTTTT	CASSLVQGAGELFF
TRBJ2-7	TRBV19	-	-	TGTGCCAGTAGTATAGATTCAGGACAGCCCTACGAGCAGTACTTC	CASSIDSGQPYEQYF
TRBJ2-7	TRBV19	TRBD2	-	TGTGCCAGTAGTAGGGCTAGACTAGCGGGAGTGAGTTCCTACGAGCAGTACTTC	CASSRARLAGVSSYEQYF
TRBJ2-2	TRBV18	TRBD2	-	TGTGCCAGCTCACCAGGTGTTGCGGGAGTAACCGGGGAGCTGTTTTTT	CASSPGVAGVTGELFF
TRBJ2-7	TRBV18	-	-	TGTGCCAGCTCACCACGAGGGCTGGGAAACGAGCAGTACTTC	CASSPRGLGNEQYF
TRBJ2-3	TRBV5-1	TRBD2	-	TGCGCCAGCAGCTTGAGGCTAGCGGGATCCTTAACAAGCACAGATACGCAGTATTTT	CASSLRLAGSLTSTDTQYF
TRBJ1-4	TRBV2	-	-	TGTGCCAGCAGGACCCAGCGGAGACTAAATGAAAAACTGTTTTTT	CASRTQRRLNEKLFF
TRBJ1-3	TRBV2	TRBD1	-	TGTGCCAGCAGTGAAGTAACAGGGGTCCTAGGTAGAAACACCATATATTTT	CASSEVTGVLGRNTIYF
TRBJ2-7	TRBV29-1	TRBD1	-	TGCAGCGTTGGGGGACAGGGGAAGTACGAGCAGTACTTC	CSVGGQGKYEQYF
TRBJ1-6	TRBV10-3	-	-	TGTGCCATCAGTGCCATCCCCGGGGTCCCCCTCCACTTT	CAISAIPGVPLHF
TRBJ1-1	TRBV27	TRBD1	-	TGTGCCAGCAGGGAGGGGGACAGGGGGTGGAACACTGAAGCTTTCTTT	CASREGDRGWNTEAFF
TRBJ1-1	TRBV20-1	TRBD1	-	TGCAGTTCAGGGGGGACTGAAGCTTTCTTT	CSSGGTEAFF
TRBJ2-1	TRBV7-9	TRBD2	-	TGTGCCAGCAGCTTAATAAGGAGCGGGAGTCTCAATGAGCAGTTCTTC	CASSLIRSGSLNEQFF
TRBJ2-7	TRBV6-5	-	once	TGTGCCAGCAGCCGGGTTCCGGGCTACGAGCAGTACTTC	CASSRVPGYEQYF
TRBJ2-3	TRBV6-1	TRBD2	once	TGTGCCAGCAGGGTGGCTAGCGGGAGCAGAGATACGCAGTATTTT	CASRVASGSRDTQYF
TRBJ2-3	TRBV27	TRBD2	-	TGTGCCAGCAGTACGGGACTAGCGGGACATACGCAGTATTTT	CASSTGLAGHTQYF